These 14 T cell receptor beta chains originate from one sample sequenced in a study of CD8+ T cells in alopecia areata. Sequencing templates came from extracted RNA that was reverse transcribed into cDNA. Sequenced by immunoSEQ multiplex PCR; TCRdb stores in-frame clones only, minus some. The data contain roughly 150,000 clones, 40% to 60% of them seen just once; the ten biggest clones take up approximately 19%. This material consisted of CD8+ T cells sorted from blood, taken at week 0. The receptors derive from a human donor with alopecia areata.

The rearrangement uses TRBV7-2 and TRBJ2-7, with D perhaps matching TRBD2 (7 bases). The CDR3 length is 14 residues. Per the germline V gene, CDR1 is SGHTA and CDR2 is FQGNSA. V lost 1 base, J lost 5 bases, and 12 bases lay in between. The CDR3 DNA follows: TGTGCCAGCAGCTTAGAGCGGGGACACCACGAGCAGTACTTC. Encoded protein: CASSLERGHHEQYF.

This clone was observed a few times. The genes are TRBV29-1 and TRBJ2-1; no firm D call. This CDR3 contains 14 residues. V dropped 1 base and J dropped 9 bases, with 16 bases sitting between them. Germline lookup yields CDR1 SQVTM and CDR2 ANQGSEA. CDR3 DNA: TGCAGCGTTGAAGGGGCTGCGAAGGTCACTGAGCAGTTCTTC. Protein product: CSVEGAAKVTEQFF.

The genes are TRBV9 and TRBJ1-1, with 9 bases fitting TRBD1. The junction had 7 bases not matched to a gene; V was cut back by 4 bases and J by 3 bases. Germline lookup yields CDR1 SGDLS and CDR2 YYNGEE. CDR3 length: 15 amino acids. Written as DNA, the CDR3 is TGTGCCAGCAGCACACGGACAGGGGCTGACACTGAAGCTTTCTTT. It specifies CASSTRTGADTEAFF.

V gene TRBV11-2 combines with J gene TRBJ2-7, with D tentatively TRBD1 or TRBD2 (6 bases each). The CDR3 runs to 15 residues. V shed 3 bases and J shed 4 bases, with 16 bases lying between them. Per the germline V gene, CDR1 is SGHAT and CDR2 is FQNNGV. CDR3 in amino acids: CASSLGGPVDYEQYF. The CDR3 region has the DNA TGTGCCAGCAGCTTGGGGGGCCCGGTTGATTACGAGCAGTACTTC. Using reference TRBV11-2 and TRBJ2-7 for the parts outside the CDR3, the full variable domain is EAGVAQSPRYKIIEKRQSVAFWCNPISGHATLYWYQQILGQGPKLLIQFQNNGVVDDSQLPKDRFSAERLKGVDSTLKIQPAKLEDSAVYLCASSLGGPVDYEQYFGPGTRLTVT.

CDR3 protein: CASSAKPEFWDYGYTF. CDR3 DNA sequence: TGTGCCAGCAGCGCCAAGCCGGAATTTTGGGACTATGGCTACACCTTC. The chain recombines TRBV9 with TRBJ1-2; D remains ambiguous. The CDR3 covers 16 residues. V lost 3 bases and J 3 bases, leaving 18 bases between the germline ends. Germline V lookup: CDR1 SGDLS, CDR2 YYNGEE.

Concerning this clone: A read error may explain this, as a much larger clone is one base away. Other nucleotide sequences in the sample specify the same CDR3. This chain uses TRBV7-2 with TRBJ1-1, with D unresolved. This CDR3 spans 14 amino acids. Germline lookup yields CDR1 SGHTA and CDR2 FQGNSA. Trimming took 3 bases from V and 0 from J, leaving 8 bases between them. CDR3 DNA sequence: TGTGCCAGCAGCTTCGGGCAGATGAACACTGAAGCTTTCTTT. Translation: CASSFGQMNTEAFF.

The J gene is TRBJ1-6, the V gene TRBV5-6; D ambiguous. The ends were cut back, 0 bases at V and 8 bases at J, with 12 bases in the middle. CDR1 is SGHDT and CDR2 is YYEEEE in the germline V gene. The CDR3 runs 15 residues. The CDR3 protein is CASSLVHSTDSPLHF. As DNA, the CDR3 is TGTGCCAGCAGCTTGGTTCATTCTACGGATTCACCCCTCCACTTT.

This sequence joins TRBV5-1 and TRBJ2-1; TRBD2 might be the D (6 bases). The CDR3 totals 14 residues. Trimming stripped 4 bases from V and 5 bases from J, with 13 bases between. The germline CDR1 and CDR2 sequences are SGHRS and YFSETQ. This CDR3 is CASSVRLEDNEQFF. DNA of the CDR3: TGCGCCAGCAGCGTCAGACTAGAAGACAATGAGCAGTTCTTC.

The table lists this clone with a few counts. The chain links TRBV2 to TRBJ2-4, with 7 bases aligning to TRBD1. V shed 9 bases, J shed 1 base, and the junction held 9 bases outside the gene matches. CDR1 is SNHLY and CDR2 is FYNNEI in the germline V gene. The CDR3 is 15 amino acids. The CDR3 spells CASGGEGAAKNIQYF. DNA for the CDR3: TGTGCCAGTGGGGGTGAGGGGGCTGCCAAAAACATTCAGTACTTC.

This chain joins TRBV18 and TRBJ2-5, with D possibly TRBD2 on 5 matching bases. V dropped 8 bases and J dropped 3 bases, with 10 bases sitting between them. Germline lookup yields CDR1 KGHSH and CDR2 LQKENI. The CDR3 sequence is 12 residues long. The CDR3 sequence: CASPNGEETQYF. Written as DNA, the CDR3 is TGTGCCAGCCCAAACGGGGAAGAGACCCAGTACTTC.

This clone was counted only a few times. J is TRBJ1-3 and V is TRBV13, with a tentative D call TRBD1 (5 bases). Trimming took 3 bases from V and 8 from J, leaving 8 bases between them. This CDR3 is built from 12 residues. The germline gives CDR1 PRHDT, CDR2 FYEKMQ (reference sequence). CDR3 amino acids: CASSLGEDTIYF. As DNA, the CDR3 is TGTGCCAGCAGCTTGGGGGAAGACACCATATATTTT.

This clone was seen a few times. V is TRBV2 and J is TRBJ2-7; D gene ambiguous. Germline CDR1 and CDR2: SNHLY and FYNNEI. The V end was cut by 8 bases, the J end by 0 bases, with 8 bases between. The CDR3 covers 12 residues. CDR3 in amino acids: CASCVSSYEQYF. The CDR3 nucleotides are TGTGCCAGCTGCGTCAGCTCCTACGAGCAGTACTTC.

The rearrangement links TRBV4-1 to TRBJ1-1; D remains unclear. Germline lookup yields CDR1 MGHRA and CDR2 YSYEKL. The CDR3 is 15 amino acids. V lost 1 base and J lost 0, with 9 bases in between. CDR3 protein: CASSQAQGLNTEAFF. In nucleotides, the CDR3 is TGCGCCAGCAGCCAAGCTCAAGGACTGAACACTGAAGCTTTCTTT.

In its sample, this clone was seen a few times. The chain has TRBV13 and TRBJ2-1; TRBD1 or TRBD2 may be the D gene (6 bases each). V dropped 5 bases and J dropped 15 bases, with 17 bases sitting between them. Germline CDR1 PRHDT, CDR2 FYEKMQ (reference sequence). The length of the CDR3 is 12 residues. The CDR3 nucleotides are TGTGCCAGCAGCCCGGGGGCGGCAGGTTTGTTCTTC. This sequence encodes CASSPGAAGLFF.